These 21 T cell receptor beta chains came from one sample sequenced in a study of radiotherapy plus CTLA-4 blockade in lung cancer. The data were produced by immunoSEQ multiplex PCR, yet TCRdb's version contains in-frame clones alone and is incomplete. Among some 78,000 clones listed, around 86% were seen once. The material was peripheral blood, obtained from a patient treated with radiotherapy plus ipilimumab. The receptors stem from a human donor with non-small cell lung cancer who had stable disease on radiotherapy plus ipilimumab.

The chain uses TRBV27 and TRBJ2-5; D is unclear. The CDR3 sequence is 15 residues long. V dropped 5 bases and J dropped 2 bases, with 15 bases sitting between them. Germline V gene sequence: CDR1 MNHEY, CDR2 SMNVEV (reference sequence). The CDR3 DNA reads as TGTGCCAGCAGTCCCTGGCGGATACAACAAGAGACCCAGTACTTC. Translated, it gives CASSPWRIQQETQYF.

The chain joins TRBV7-8 to TRBJ1-5, with TRBD1 matching over 8 bases. The V gene's germline CDR1 is SGHVS and CDR2 FQNEAQ. Trimming took 3 bases from V and 5 from J; bases not matched to a gene: 0. CDR3 length: 13 amino acids. CDR3 in DNA: TGTGCCAGCAGCTTGGACAGGGATCAGCCCCAGCATTTT. Translating gives CASSLDRDQPQHF.

This clone occurred a few times. The V call is TRBV10-3, the J call TRBJ1-2; maybe TRBD1 (5 bases). V was trimmed by 7 bases and J by 4 bases, leaving 7 bases between them. This CDR3 has 11 residues. Germline CDR1 and CDR2: ENHRY and SYGVKD. The CDR3 spells CAITGGYGYTF. CDR3 in DNA: TGTGCCATCACTGGGGGCTATGGCTACACCTTC.

The V gene is TRBV10-3, the J gene TRBJ2-4; possibly TRBD1 or TRBD2 for D (7 bases each). V lost 4 bases, J lost 2 bases, and 12 bases lay in between. The CDR3 is 15 amino acids. The germline V gene has CDR1 ENHRY and CDR2 SYGVKD. The CDR3 spells CAISGQGGSKNIQYF. In DNA form, the CDR3 reads TGTGCCATCAGTGGACAGGGAGGGTCCAAAAACATTCAGTACTTC.

CDR3 region: CASSQGAIPNQPQHF. CDR3 DNA sequence: TGCGCCAGCAGCCAAGGGGCCATTCCCAATCAGCCCCAGCATTTT. The chain is built from TRBV4-1 and TRBJ1-5; D ambiguous. The CDR3 consists of 15 residues. Germline V lookup: CDR1 MGHRA, CDR2 YSYEKL. V was trimmed by 1 base and J by 3 bases, leaving 10 bases between them.

This clone was counted once. CDR3: CASSLAGRRETQYF. The CDR3 DNA sequence: TGTGCCAGCAGCTTAGCGGGCAGGCGAGAGACCCAGTACTTC. This chain connects TRBV7-2 to TRBJ2-5; D remains ambiguous. CDR3 length: 14 amino acids. CDR1 is SGHTA, CDR2 FQGNSA, per germline. V lost 0 bases and J lost 4, with 9 bases in between.

This sequence joins TRBV19 and TRBJ2-1; D might be TRBD2 (5 bases). The V gene's germline CDR1 is LNHDA and CDR2 SQIVND (reference sequence). The CDR3 covers 17 residues. V was cut by 0 bases and J by 6 bases, with 18 bases left in between. This chain's CDR3 is CASSIDIAGSWSNEQFF. CDR3 sequence (DNA): TGTGCCAGTAGTATAGATATTGCGGGCAGTTGGAGCAATGAGCAGTTCTTC.

This chain uses TRBV25-1 with TRBJ1-4, with D possibly TRBD1 on 5 matching bases. Germline V gene data show CDR1 as MGHDK and CDR2 as SYGVNS. Trimming shortened V by 6 bases and J by 3 bases, and 14 bases separated the two germline ends. This CDR3 contains 15 residues. This CDR3 reads CASRGGLGANEKLFF. In nucleotides, the CDR3 is TGTGCCAGCAGGGGGGGTTTGGGGGCTAATGAAAAACTGTTTTTT.

This clone was counted a single time. The V and J genes are TRBV6-5 and TRBJ2-7, with D possibly TRBD2 on 5 matching bases. The CDR3 consists of 16 residues. V lost 2 bases, J lost 0 bases, and 14 bases lay in between. Per the germline V gene, CDR1 is MNHEY and CDR2 is SVGAGI. CDR3 amino acids: CASSYLAVGSSYEQYF. Here the CDR3 DNA reads TGTGCCAGCAGTTACCTGGCAGTGGGGAGCTCCTACGAGCAGTACTTC.

The rearrangement uses TRBV28 and TRBJ2-3, with D perhaps matching TRBD1 (6 bases). Germline V gives CDR1 MDHEN, CDR2 SYDVKM. V lost 3 bases and J 2 bases, leaving 15 bases between the germline ends. The CDR3 is 16 residues long. The CDR3 region is CASSFKQGRPTDTQYF. The DNA of the CDR3 is TGTGCCAGCAGTTTTAAACAGGGACGACCCACAGATACGCAGTATTTT.

The J gene is TRBJ2-5, the V gene TRBV10-3; either TRBD1 or TRBD2 may supply D (6 bases each). Per germline, CDR1 ENHRY and CDR2 SYGVKD. This CDR3 region has 12 residues. The germline V and J ends were trimmed by 11 bases and 5 bases, with 15 bases remaining between them. CDR3 nucleotide sequence: TGTGCCTCTGGGGGGCGTGAGGAGACCCAGTACTTC. The encoded protein is CASGGREETQYF.

This chain connects TRBV6-1 to TRBJ1-2; 9 positions agree with TRBD1. J was trimmed by 8 bases and V by 8 bases; bases with no gene match: 12. CDR3 length: 14 amino acids. Per germline, CDR1 MNHNS and CDR2 SASEGT. The CDR3, as DNA: TGTGCCAGCCGCGGACAGGGGAAAGGGGGCGGCTACACCTTC. This translates into CASRGQGKGGGYTF.

This chain links TRBV6-5 with TRBJ2-7; D gene uncertain. The CDR3 is 14 residues long. Deletions cut 4 bases from V and 2 bases from J, with 12 bases between. From germline, CDR1 is MNHEY and CDR2 SVGAGI. CDR3 protein: CASSFAGGPYEQYF. The DNA of the CDR3 is TGTGCCAGCAGTTTTGCAGGTGGCCCCTACGAGCAGTACTTC.

The chain has TRBV5-1 and TRBJ2-3; D is uncertain. CDR1 is SGHRS and CDR2 is YFSETQ in the germline V gene. The CDR3 length is 12 residues. V lost 4 bases to trimming and J lost 2 bases, with 5 bases between them. The CDR3: CASSTHTDTQYF. For the CDR3, the DNA is TGCGCCAGCAGCACCCACACAGATACGCAGTATTTT. Using reference TRBV5-1 and TRBJ2-3 for the parts outside the CDR3, the full variable domain is KAGVTQTPRYLIKTRGQQVTLSCSPISGHRSVSWYQQTPGQGLQFLFEYFSETQRNKGNFPGRFSGRQFSNSRSEMNVSTLELGDSALYLCASSTHTDTQYFGPGTRLTVL.

The V call is TRBV6-5, the J call TRBJ1-5; a possible D gene is TRBD1 (5 bases). Trimming removed 6 bases at V and 7 bases at J, with 19 bases between. The CDR3 runs 15 residues. The germline gives CDR1 MNHEY, CDR2 SVGAGI. In DNA form, the CDR3 reads TGTGCCAGCAGCCCCCAGGGAGGAGGAGGGCAGCCCCAGCATTTT. Translating it yields CASSPQGGGGQPQHF.

This sequence joins TRBV9 and TRBJ1-1; D is unresolved. The CDR3 sequence is 14 residues long. Between the trimmed V and J ends, which lost 0 bases and 1 base, there was a span of 7 bases. Per germline, CDR1 SGDLS and CDR2 YYNGEE. The CDR3 reads CASSVGNPNTEAFF. The CDR3, as DNA: TGTGCCAGCAGCGTAGGGAACCCGAACACTGAAGCTTTCTTT.

Remarks on this clone: This specimen includes other DNA sequences encoding the same CDR3. This sequence joins TRBV5-1 and TRBJ1-2; TRBD1 agrees at 9 bases. V was pared by 1 base and J by 6 bases, with 7 bases of the junction left unmatched. CDR1 and CDR2 (germline): SGHRS, YFSETQ. The CDR3 consists of 15 residues. CDR3 region: CASSLPGQGTNGYTF. The CDR3 DNA sequence: TGCGCCAGCAGCTTGCCGGGACAGGGAACGAATGGCTACACCTTC.

This rearrangement joins TRBV11-2 to TRBJ2-1; D perhaps matches TRBD1 (6 bases). The CDR3 totals 16 residues. Trimming cost V 5 bases and J 0 bases, with 14 bases left between them. Germline assignment: CDR1 SGHAT and CDR2 FQNNGV. The CDR3 loop reads CASSPWGQVSYNEQFF. CDR3 DNA: TGTGCCAGCAGCCCATGGGGGCAGGTCTCCTACAATGAGCAGTTCTTC.

V usage is TRBV28 and J usage is TRBJ2-4; D gene ambiguous. CDR3 length equals 14 residues. The V gene lost 5 bases and the J gene lost 8 bases, with 16 bases spanning the gap. Germline loops: CDR1 MDHEN, CDR2 SYDVKM. The CDR3 sequence: CASSAVDPEYIQYF. The CDR3, as DNA: TGTGCCAGCAGTGCCGTGGACCCTGAGTACATTCAGTACTTC.

This chain uses TRBV2 with TRBJ2-3, with D uncertain. Germline loops: CDR1 SNHLY, CDR2 FYNNEI. With 4 bases removed from V and 6 bases from J, the gap between germline ends came to 14 bases. The CDR3 runs 14 residues. In DNA form, the CDR3 reads TGTGCCAGCAGTGCGGAACGGAGCCGCGATACGCAGTATTTT. Protein: CASSAERSRDTQYF.

The chain recombines TRBV7-6 with TRBJ2-5, with no clear D. V gave up 1 base and J gave up 2 bases, with 5 bases separating them. The CDR3 extends over 13 amino acids. CDR1 is SGHVS and CDR2 is FNYEAQ in the germline V gene. CDR3 sequence (DNA): TGTGCCAGCAGCTTAGGGCTACAAGAGACCCAGTACTTC. This translates into CASSLGLQETQYF.